These 9 T cell receptor beta chains came from one sample sequenced in a study of shared clonotypes between healthy human individuals. Assay: immunoSEQ multiplex PCR; the TCRdb copy retains only in-frame clones and omits some. This table has about 490,000 clones, over 75% appearing once. Sequencing was done on a sample of PBMCs. The receptor source for this set is a woman aged 40 to 50 in good health. Some clones in this sample may be carry-over from other donors' samples.

In the case of this clone: A far larger clone is off by one base, so a read error is likely. The same CDR3 also results from other DNA sequences found in this sample. The chain carries TRBV4-3 and TRBJ1-2; 9 nucleotides align to TRBD1. From germline, CDR1 is LGHNA and CDR2 YSLEER. This CDR3 region has 13 residues. CDR3 region: CASSPGQGLGYTF. In DNA form, the CDR3 reads TGCGCCAGTAGCCCGGGACAGGGCTTAGGCTACACCTTC.

V usage is TRBV7-9 and J usage is TRBJ2-1; D not resolved. The length of the CDR3 is 13 residues. Trimming stripped 6 bases from V and 9 bases from J, with 15 bases between. Germline V lookup: CDR1 SEHNR, CDR2 FQNEAQ (reference sequence). CDR3 nucleotides: TGTGCCAGCAGTCTCACTTTTGCAAGTGAGCAGTTCTTC. Protein sequence: CASSLTFASEQFF.

Turning to this clone: It differs at one base from a far larger clone, so likely a read error. The rearrangement uses TRBV5-1 and TRBJ1-1; TRBD1 aligns across 7 bases. In germline, CDR1 is SGHRS, CDR2 YFSETQ. The CDR3 has 15 amino acids. Trimming cost V 4 bases and J 4 bases; bases outside gene matches: 10. In DNA, the CDR3 is TGCGCCAGCAGCCCCCGGACAGGCATGAGCACTGAAGCTTTCTTT. This sequence encodes CASSPRTGMSTEAFF.

This clone was observed at least ten times. The chain joins TRBV18 to TRBJ2-5; 7 bases line up with TRBD1. With 6 bases clipped from V and 5 bases from J, the junction kept 6 bases outside the gene matches. The germline gives CDR1 KGHSH, CDR2 LQKENI. This CDR3 contains 13 residues. CDR3 amino acids: CASSRGQDETQYF. CDR3 coding DNA: TGTGCCAGCTCTCGCGGACAGGATGAGACCCAGTACTTC.

This clone was detected a few times. Other nucleotide sequences from this sample produce the same CDR3. The V and J genes are TRBV7-2 and TRBJ1-1; 8 bases are a match to TRBD1. The V gene end was trimmed by 3 bases and the J gene end by 1 base; junction bases not matched to a gene: 4. CDR1 is SGHTA, CDR2 FQGNSA, per germline. CDR3 length: 15 residues. CDR3 protein: CASSLGDRRNTEAFF. DNA for the CDR3: TGTGCCAGCAGCTTGGGGGACAGGAGGAACACTGAAGCTTTCTTT.

For this clone: This likely came from a read error, as a far larger clone is one base away. The genes are TRBV29-1 and TRBJ1-2; D is perhaps TRBD1 (5 bases). Germline values: CDR1 SQVTM, CDR2 ANQGSEA. The V and J ends lost 3 bases and 3 bases respectively, with 11 bases between them. This CDR3 has 13 residues. CDR3 DNA: TGCAGCGTTGACTCAGGGAAGTACTATGGCTACACCTTC. It codes for CSVDSGKYYGYTF. Full variable domain (missing parts from reference TRBV29-1 and TRBJ1-2): SAVISQKPSRDICQRGTSLTIQCQVDSQVTMMFWYRQQPGQSLTLIATANQGSEATYESGFVIDKFPISRPNLTFSTLTVSNMSPEDSSIYLCSVDSGKYYGYTFGSGTRLTVV.

This chain connects TRBV6-5 to TRBJ2-7; maybe TRBD2 (5 bases). CDR3 length: 13 residues. The germline V gene encodes CDR1 MNHEY and CDR2 SVGAGI. Between the trimmed V and J ends, which lost 6 bases and 5 bases, there was a span of 14 bases. The CDR3 protein is CASRPGGWDEQYF. In nucleotides, the CDR3 is TGTGCCAGCAGGCCTGGCGGGTGGGACGAGCAGTACTTC.

The V and J genes are TRBV2 and TRBJ2-5; tentative D call: TRBD1 (6 bases). The CDR3 loop spans 13 amino acids. V was clipped by 5 bases and J by 3 bases, with 10 bases between them. Germline-derived CDR1 and CDR2 are SNHLY and FYNNEI. The CDR3 is CASSLEGEETQYF. DNA for the CDR3: TGTGCCAGCAGTCTCGAGGGGGAAGAGACCCAGTACTTC.

The genes are TRBV7-6 and TRBJ2-1; D is possibly TRBD2 (6 bases). This CDR3 spans 17 amino acids. V lost 2 bases, J lost 2 bases, and 16 bases lay in between. Germline assignment: CDR1 SGHVS and CDR2 FNYEAQ. In DNA, the CDR3 is TGTGCCAGCAGCTTAAACCCCGGGAGTGGAGCCTACAATGAGCAGTTCTTC. Amino acid sequence: CASSLNPGSGAYNEQFF.